This T cell receptor (beta chain) was identified in a study of shared clonotypes between healthy human individuals. Study summary: Per donor, three plates held CD4 naive cells, three held CD4 memory, two held CD8 naive and one held CD8 memory. Study conclusions and caveats: Blood was the only sampled material, and tissue repertoires likely differ. Clonotypes not shared had lower generation probabilities than those common to all four donors.

Free of recent acute infections or vaccinations, the donors were healthy HIV-negative adults. The germline gives CDR1 LGHNA, CDR2 YNFKEQ. This CDR3 is built from 14 residues. Trimming removed 1 base at V and 5 bases at J, with 12 bases between. Sequencing was performed with immunoSEQ multiplex PCR; in TCRdb, only in-frame clones are kept and a portion is missing. The sample consists of 1,400,000 or so clones, 97% to 99% of them appearing once. A word on this clone: Its antigen is undetermined.

The sample comprised naive CD4+ T cells sorted from blood. Noted subset: CD45RA+ positively selected. The rearrangement links TRBV4-2 to TRBJ2-7; D is possibly TRBD1 (5 bases). The sequence was obtained from a man under 40 in good health. This CDR3 is CASSQVPGSNEQYF. CDR3 bases: TGTGCCAGCAGCCAAGTGCCAGGGTCGAACGAGCAGTACTTC.